These T cell receptor beta chains were read from a single sample in a study of cytomegalovirus exposure and HLA in healthy donors. The assay was immunoSEQ multiplex PCR, and TCRdb's table has in-frame clones only and misses some. This sample has around 70,000 clones, with around 73% found just once. Sequenced sample: PBMCs. Source of these receptors: a girl aged 10-17 years in good health and CMV-seropositive. The CDR3 runs from the conserved cysteine through the conserved F or W. The D gene is left open where the match is weak. Size tells how often a clone was seen (once, few, many) or the class of an expanded clone, and some rows leave it out.

size	length	V	D	J	CDR3	DNA
NA	15	TRBV4-1	NA	TRBJ2-7	CASSQRQESSYEQYF	TGCGCCAGCAGCCAACGACAGGAGAGCTCCTACGAGCAGTACTTC
NA	14	TRBV27	NA	TRBJ2-7	CASSFSGAPYEQYF	TGTGCCAGCAGTTTTTCAGGGGCCCCCTACGAGCAGTACTTC
NA	13	TRBV2	NA	TRBJ1-1	CASSSGQGTEAFF	NA
few	12	TRBV2	NA	TRBJ1-1	CASSEARGAAFF	TGTGCCAGCAGTGAAGCGCGGGGGGCAGCTTTCTTT
NA	20	TRBV4-3	TRBD2	TRBJ2-3	CASSQEVGLAGGPNTDTQYF	TGCGCCAGCAGCCAAGAAGTGGGACTAGCGGGAGGGCCGAACACAGATACGCAGTATTTT
NA	16	TRBV6-1	TRBD2	TRBJ2-5	CASSEEWAGGLGTQYF	TGTGCCAGCAGTGAAGAATGGGCCGGGGGGTTAGGGACCCAGTACTTC
NA	14	TRBV4-1	NA	TRBJ1-4	CASSQDIGSGKLFF	TGCGCCAGCAGCCAAGATATCGGGTCGGGAAAACTGTTTTTT
NA	13	TRBV6-5	NA	TRBJ1-2	CASSYEVNYGYTF	TGTGCCAGCAGTTACGAGGTTAACTATGGCTACACCTTC
few	15	TRBV11-1	NA	TRBJ2-1	CASSRQMSSYNEQFF	TGTGCCAGCAGCCGACAGATGAGCTCCTACAATGAGCAGTTCTTC
NA	16	TRBV11-2	NA	TRBJ2-7	CASSLDGAASSYEQYF	TGTGCCAGCAGCTTAGATGGGGCAGCAAGCTCCTACGAGCAGTACTTC
few	14	TRBV19	NA	TRBJ1-1	CASSQDSTNTEAFF	TGTGCCAGTAGTCAGGACAGCACGAACACTGAAGCTTTCTTT
NA	14	TRBV6-1	TRBD2	TRBJ2-1	CASSEAREYNEQFF	TGTGCCAGCAGTGAAGCGCGGGAGTACAATGAGCAGTTCTTC
NA	14	TRBV28	NA	TRBJ2-1	CASSLYSRRGEQFF	TGTGCCAGCAGTTTATATTCTCGGCGCGGTGAGCAGTTCTTC
NA	15	TRBV7-2	TRBD1	TRBJ2-5	CASSLGQGPWETQYF	TGTGCCAGCAGCTTAGGACAGGGACCTTGGGAGACCCAGTACTTC
NA	13	TRBV7-6	NA	TRBJ2-5	CASSLRIQETQYF	TGTGCCAGCAGCTTGCGGATCCAAGAGACCCAGTACTTC
NA	14	TRBV27	NA	TRBJ1-2	CASSFGGGVGGYTF	TGTGCCAGCAGTTTTGGGGGGGGCGTAGGAGGCTACACCTTC
NA	15	TRBV10-3	TRBD1	TRBJ2-5	CAIRPTGTGGETQYF	TGTGCCATCAGGCCGACCGGGACAGGGGGCGAGACCCAGTACTTC
NA	14	TRBV9	NA	TRBJ2-5	CASSVQDIQETQYF	TGTGCCAGCAGCGTACAGGACATCCAAGAGACCCAGTACTTC
few	13	TRBV5-3	NA	TRBJ1-4	CARRRATNEKLFF	TGTGCCAGAAGACGGGCAACTAATGAAAAACTGTTTTTT
NA	15	TRBV4-3	NA	TRBJ1-1	CASSQVVRLNTEAFF	TGCGCCAGCAGCCAAGTCGTCAGGCTGAACACTGAAGCTTTCTTT
once	13	TRBV18	NA	TRBJ1-2	CASSLDSQYGYTF	TGTGCCAGCTCACTTGACAGCCAGTATGGCTACACCTTC
NA	12	TRBV7-9	NA	TRBJ1-1	CASSHPNTEAFF	TGTGCCAGCAGCCATCCGAACACTGAAGCTTTCTTT
few	14	TRBV6-5	NA	TRBJ1-6	CATKGSNHNSPLHF	TGTGCCACCAAAGGGAGTAACCATAATTCACCCCTCCACTTT
NA	15	TRBV14	NA	TRBJ2-3	CASSQEGNSGNTQYF	TGTGCCAGCAGCCAAGAAGGGAATAGCGGCAATACGCAGTATTTT
once	16	TRBV5-1	NA	TRBJ1-2	CASSSGRWGNNYGYTF	TGCGCCAGCAGCTCAGGACGGTGGGGCAATAACTATGGCTACACCTTC
NA	15	TRBV7-2	TRBD1	TRBJ1-6	CASSPLTGFDSPLHF	TGTGCCAGCAGCCCTCTGACAGGGTTCGATTCACCCCTCCACTTT
once	13	TRBV10-3	NA	TRBJ1-5	CAIMAGYGQPQHF	TGTGCCATCATGGCAGGGTACGGTCAGCCCCAGCATTTT
NA	13	TRBV13	NA	TRBJ1-2	CASTNLAAKSSTF	TGTGCCAGCACCAACCTCGCGGCTAAATCTTCCACCTTC
NA	13	TRBV2	NA	TRBJ1-2	CASSEDSSGGYTF	TGTGCCAGCAGTGAGGACAGCTCAGGAGGCTACACCTTC
NA	15	TRBV7-9	NA	TRBJ1-1	CASSPAAGANTEAFF	TGTGCCAGCAGCCCGGCGGCTGGAGCAAACACTGAAGCTTTCTTT
NA	14	TRBV7-8	NA	TRBJ1-4	CASSFPGESEKLFF	TGTGCCAGCAGCTTTCCAGGGGAGAGTGAAAAACTGTTTTTT
NA	16	TRBV7-8	NA	TRBJ2-5	CASSPRRVRGKETQYF	TGTGCCAGCAGCCCCCGTAGAGTTCGGGGGAAAGAGACCCAGTACTTC
NA	13	TRBV11-2	NA	TRBJ2-5	CASSSQGPETQYF	TGTGCCAGCAGCTCCCAGGGCCCAGAGACCCAGTACTTC
NA	16	TRBV7-2	NA	TRBJ2-2	CASSFHGGANTGELFF	TGTGCCAGCAGCTTCCACGGCGGGGCGAACACCGGGGAGCTGTTTTTT
NA	15	TRBV19	NA	TRBJ1-2	CASSIQGSSPYGYTF	TGTGCCAGTAGTATACAGGGATCTTCCCCCTATGGCTACACCTTC
NA	16	TRBV4-3	NA	TRBJ1-3	CASSQGRVFSGNTIYF	TGCGCCAGCAGCCAAGGTCGGGTATTCTCTGGAAACACCATATATTTT
NA	12	TRBV10-2	TRBD1	TRBJ2-7	CASGTADYEQYF	TGCGCCAGCGGGACAGCCGACTACGAGCAGTACTTC
NA	16	TRBV28	TRBD2	TRBJ2-7	CASRNPGLAGGGEQYF	TGTGCCAGCAGAAATCCTGGGCTAGCGGGCGGAGGCGAGCAGTACTTC
NA	16	TRBV23-1	NA	TRBJ2-3	CASTSNTGPRADTQYF	TGCGCCAGCACGTCAAATACAGGCCCCAGGGCAGATACGCAGTATTTT
NA	14	TRBV28	TRBD1	TRBJ1-3	CASTRGVVGNTIYF	TGTGCCAGCACCAGGGGGGTCGTTGGAAACACCATATATTTT
few	15	TRBV6-5	TRBD1	TRBJ1-3	CASRDRGGGGNTIYF	TGTGCCAGCAGAGACAGGGGAGGTGGTGGAAACACCATATATTTT
NA	14	TRBV6-1	NA	TRBJ1-2	CASTVRGHRDGYTF	TGTGCCAGCACAGTGAGGGGACACCGGGACGGCTACACCTTC
few	15	TRBV10-3	TRBD2	TRBJ2-3	CAIRTSGRPGDTQYF	TGTGCCATCAGGACTAGCGGGAGGCCCGGAGATACGCAGTATTTT
NA	17	TRBV28	TRBD2	TRBJ2-5	CASTPGRLAVFEETQYF	TGTGCCAGCACCCCCGGGAGACTAGCGGTGTTCGAGGAGACCCAGTACTTC
NA	13	TRBV29-1	NA	TRBJ2-7	CSVTGLLVYEQYF	TGCAGCGTTACAGGGCTCCTGGTGTACGAGCAGTACTTC